This T cell receptor beta chain originates from a study of tumor and adjacent non-tumor tissue in lung cancer. Overall study results and limits: Tumor repertoires had a smaller top 100 clone share than normal lung.

Trimming shortened V by 5 bases and J by 4 bases, and 22 bases separated the two germline ends. Germline CDR1 and CDR2: SGHDT and YYEEEE. The CDR3 is 17 residues long. RNA was extracted from bulk tissue without any cell sorting. The normal lung tissue was taken more than 3 cm from the tumor edge. Three rounds of nested PCR, following a modified ARM-PCR protocol, produced the TCRbeta library. From the multiplex PCR reads, TCRdb called clonotypes with MiXCR, one entry per CDR3 protein. The table records 90,000 to 100,000 distinct CDR3 sequences, roughly 78% of them present only once. Comments on this clonotype: Antigen: not known.

The TCR comes from a man in his fifties or sixties with small cell lung cancer. The source material was distant non-tumor lung tissue. The genes are TRBV5-6 and TRBJ2-1; weak D call: TRBD2 (5 bases). The CDR3 region has the DNA TGTGCCAGCAGTTCCATTAGCGAGAGGAGCAAGTACAATGAGCAGTTCTTC. Translation: CASSSISERSKYNEQFF.